Presented here are 30 T cell receptor beta chains from one specimen sequenced in a study of identifying expanded T cells in peripheral blood. The data were produced by immunoSEQ multiplex PCR, yet TCRdb's version contains in-frame clones alone and is incomplete. This sample yields about 84,000 clones, of which approximately 84% are seen a single time; approximately 5.6% belongs to the top ten. Material for sequencing was blood. The receptor source for this set is a person aged 18-69 years in good health.

The rearrangement joins TRBV27 to TRBJ2-5; 13 bases agree with TRBD2. Looked up from germline, CDR1 is MNHEY and CDR2 is SMNVEV (reference sequence). The CDR3 runs to 16 residues. The trim removed 4 bases at V and 4 bases at J, leaving 6 bases unmatched. The CDR3 nucleotides read TGTGCCAGCAGTTCCCCCGGACTAGCGGGGGTAGAGACCCAGTACTTC. Amino acid sequence: CASSSPGLAGVETQYF.

This chain joins TRBV29-1 and TRBJ2-1; D not certain. The CDR3 extends over 13 amino acids. The V and J ends lost 5 bases and 6 bases respectively, with 14 bases between them. The germline V gene has CDR1 SQVTM and CDR2 ANQGSEA. For the CDR3, the DNA is TGCAGCGTTTCCGTCCCGAGTTCCAATGAGCAGTTCTTC. Its protein product is CSVSVPSSNEQFF.

The chain links TRBV9 to TRBJ2-2; D is unresolved. This CDR3 contains 14 residues. The V end was cut by 3 bases, the J end by 7 bases, with 13 bases between. Germline loops: CDR1 SGDLS, CDR2 YYNGEE. CDR3 DNA: TGTGCCAGCAGCGCCCATATCGGTCTCGGGGAGCTGTTTTTT. It encodes CASSAHIGLGELFF.

This clone turned up a few times. This rearrangement joins TRBV7-2 to TRBJ1-5; no clear D gene. From germline, CDR1 is SGHTA and CDR2 FQGNSA. V was shortened by 1 base and J by 2 bases, with 9 bases between the two germline ends. The CDR3 has 15 residues. CDR3 DNA sequence: TGTGCCAGCAGCTTAGGCAGCTGGGGCAATCAGCCCCAGCATTTT. It translates to CASSLGSWGNQPQHF.

V and J are TRBV13 and TRBJ1-2, with D possibly matching TRBD1 (6 bases). The length of the CDR3 is 15 residues. Trimming cost V 2 bases and J 2 bases, with 12 bases left between them. CDR1 PRHDT and CDR2 FYEKMQ come from the germline V gene (reference sequence). The DNA for the CDR3 is TGTGCCAGCAGCTTAAACAGGGCAGTGAACTATGGCTACACCTTC. As protein: CASSLNRAVNYGYTF. Drawing the rest from reference TRBV13 and TRBJ1-2, the complete variable domain is AAGVIQSPRHLIKEKRETATLKCYPIPRHDTVYWYQQGPGQDPQFLISFYEKMQSDKGSIPDRFSAQQFSDYHSELNMSSLELGDSALYFCASSLNRAVNYGYTFGSGTRLTVV.

DNA of the CDR3: TGCGCCAGCAGCCAAGGACAGGGCAGCACAGATACGCAGTATTTT. This codes for CASSQGQGSTDTQYF. The chain is built from TRBV4-3 and TRBJ2-3; 7 bases line up with TRBD1. Germline trimming cut 1 base from V and 0 bases from J; bases unmatched to any gene: 1. The CDR3 is made up of 15 amino acids. The germline V gene has CDR1 LGHNA and CDR2 YSLEER.

The gene calls are TRBV19 and TRBJ2-3, with D uncertain. V lost 5 bases, J lost 0 bases, and 6 bases lay in between. Germline V gives CDR1 LNHDA, CDR2 SQIVND (reference sequence). The CDR3 spans 13 residues. In DNA form, the CDR3 reads TGTGCCAGTAGTTTCCAGAGCACAGATACGCAGTATTTT. This translates into CASSFQSTDTQYF.

The rearrangement links TRBV27 to TRBJ2-3; 8 positions agree with TRBD2. Germline trimming cut 3 bases from V and 1 base from J; bases unmatched to any gene: 6. The CDR3 contains 16 residues. Germline V gene data show CDR1 as MNHEY and CDR2 as SMNVEV (reference sequence). As DNA, the CDR3 is TGTGCCAGCAGTTTGTTGTATAGCGGGGGCACAGATACGCAGTATTTT. Translating gives CASSLLYSGGTDTQYF.

The chain combines TRBV7-9 with TRBJ2-7, with D perhaps assigned TRBD1 or TRBD2 (5 bases each). The CDR3 contains 14 residues. Per germline, CDR1 SEHNR and CDR2 FQNEAQ (reference sequence). The V end lost 4 bases, the J end lost 6 bases, and 16 bases lay between the germline ends. DNA of the CDR3: TGTGCCAGCAGCTGGGGTGAGGGGTTTGGCGAGCAGTACTTC. Amino acids: CASSWGEGFGEQYF. Complete variable domain (other parts from reference TRBV7-9 and TRBJ2-7): DTGVSQNPRHKITKRGQNVTFRCDPISEHNRLYWYRQTLGQGPEFLTYFQNEAQLEKSRLLSDRFSAERPKGSFSTLEIQRTEQGDSAMYLCASSWGEGFGEQYFGPGTRLTVT.

V gene TRBV19 combines with J gene TRBJ2-1; no reliable D call. Looked up from germline, CDR1 is LNHDA and CDR2 is SQIVND (reference sequence). V was trimmed by 3 bases and J by 8 bases, leaving 11 bases between them. There are 13 residues in the CDR3. This CDR3 reads CASSIGMIDEQFF. CDR3 sequence (DNA): TGTGCCAGTAGTATTGGTATGATCGATGAGCAGTTCTTC.

Turning to this clone: The junction departs from germline at one end; a sequencing error may be responsible. The genes are TRBV5-1 and TRBJ2-7; D tentatively fits TRBD1 or TRBD2 (5 bases each). Per the germline V gene, CDR1 is SGHRS and CDR2 is YFSETQ. The CDR3 loop spans 15 amino acids. The CDR3 sequence is CASSLSSGAKINWDF. The CDR3, as DNA: TGCGCCAGCAGCTTATCCTCCGGGGCTAAGATTAACTGGGACTTC.

CDR3 in amino acids: CASSLFRGDPTGELFF. DNA of the CDR3: TGTGCCAGCAGCTTATTCCGGGGGGACCCCACCGGGGAGCTGTTTTTT. The rearrangement links TRBV11-3 to TRBJ2-2; 7 bases line up with TRBD2. The CDR3 loop spans 16 amino acids. V shed 2 bases, J shed 4 bases, and the junction held 7 bases outside the gene matches. Germline lookup yields CDR1 SGHNT and CDR2 YENEEA.

The rearrangement links TRBV6-6 to TRBJ2-1; D possibly matches TRBD1 or TRBD2 (6 bases each). This CDR3 is 15 amino acids long. The V gene's germline CDR1 is MNHNY and CDR2 SVGAGI (reference sequence). V lost 3 bases and J 0 bases, leaving 9 bases between the germline ends. The CDR3 sequence: CASSYEGGSYNEQFF. Here the CDR3 DNA reads TGTGCCAGCAGTTATGAGGGGGGCTCCTACAATGAGCAGTTCTTC.

The gene calls are TRBV6-6 and TRBJ1-1; TRBD1 is a possible D gene (6 bases). Per the germline V gene, CDR1 is MNHNY and CDR2 is SVGAGI (reference sequence). The ends were cut back, 6 bases at V and 4 bases at J, with 12 bases in the middle. There are 13 residues in the CDR3. CDR3 nucleotides: TGTGCCAGCAGACGGGAAGGGGGCACTGAAGCTTTCTTT. Translated: CASRREGGTEAFF.

The chain is built from TRBV5-6 and TRBJ2-5; 8 bases map to TRBD1. The CDR3 sequence is 15 residues long. CDR1 and CDR2 (germline): SGHDT, YYEEEE. J lost 5 bases, V lost 0 bases, and 6 bases had no gene match. In nucleotides, the CDR3 is TGTGCCAGCAGCTTGGGACAGGGGCTTTTGGAGACCCAGTACTTC. This sequence encodes CASSLGQGLLETQYF.

The chain couples TRBV6-1 to TRBJ2-3; D is unresolved. There are 15 residues in the CDR3. V lost 5 bases, J lost 1 base, and 13 bases lay in between. The V gene's germline CDR1 is MNHNS and CDR2 SASEGT. CDR3 bases: TGTGCCAGCAGTATCACAAATGCGGGCACAGATACGCAGTATTTT. This translates into CASSITNAGTDTQYF.

The J gene is TRBJ2-5, the V gene TRBV30, with 9 bases aligning to TRBD1. Germline CDR1 is GTSNPN and CDR2 is SVGIG (reference sequence). CDR3 size: 14 residues. The J segment lost 1 base and the V segment lost 3 bases, leaving 3 bases of the junction unmatched. The CDR3 sequence: CAWSRDRAQETQYF. As DNA, the CDR3 is TGTGCCTGGAGCCGGGACAGGGCCCAAGAGACCCAGTACTTC.

V gene TRBV5-8 combines with J gene TRBJ1-5; 7 bases align to TRBD1. Germline V gene lookup returns CDR1 SGHTS and CDR2 YDEGEE. Trimming took 4 bases from V and 5 from J; bases not matched to a gene: 9. The CDR3 consists of 15 residues. DNA of the CDR3: TGTGCCAGCAGCCCTGGACAGGCCCTTCATCAGCCCCAGCATTTT. Encoded protein: CASSPGQALHQPQHF.

The chain uses TRBV7-6 and TRBJ2-2, with TRBD2 matching 13 bases. Trimming took 2 bases from V and 3 from J; bases not matched to a gene: 15. This CDR3 comprises 21 residues. The germline gives CDR1 SGHVS, CDR2 FNYEAQ. CDR3 sequence (DNA): TGTGCCAGCAGCTTATCCGGGACAGCTTCACTAGCGGGGGGGTACACCGGGGAGCTGTTTTTT. Amino acids: CASSLSGTASLAGGYTGELFF.

The chain joins TRBV10-3 to TRBJ1-2; 7 bases map to TRBD1. Looked up from germline, CDR1 is ENHRY and CDR2 is SYGVKD. The CDR3 sequence is 17 residues long. V trimming: 10 bases; J trimming: 5 bases; junction bases outside the gene matches: 22. This CDR3 reads CATQGRARAGGLYGYTF. The CDR3 DNA is TGTGCCACCCAGGGGAGGGCCCGAGCAGGGGGGCTTTATGGCTACACCTTC.

The rearrangement links TRBV7-2 to TRBJ2-2; TRBD1 matches at 9 bases. The CDR3 is 17 residues long. V dropped 4 bases and J dropped 5; count of bases not matched to a gene: 11. CDR1 and CDR2 (germline): SGHTA, FQGNSA. The CDR3, as DNA: TGTGCCAGCAGCTATAGCCCTTACAGGGGGCGAACCGGGGAGCTGTTTTTT. Protein product: CASSYSPYRGRTGELFF.

The gene calls are TRBV11-2 and TRBJ2-2, with TRBD1 identical over 8 bases. V dropped 3 bases and J dropped 6; count of bases not matched to a gene: 3. The CDR3 consists of 14 residues. Looked up from germline, CDR1 is SGHAT and CDR2 is FQNNGV. The CDR3 nucleotides are TGTGCCAGCAGCTTGGGCAGGGGGCCCGGGGAGCTGTTTTTT. It translates to CASSLGRGPGELFF. The variable domain in full, with the rest retrieved from reference TRBV11-2 and TRBJ2-2, is EAGVAQSPRYKIIEKRQSVAFWCNPISGHATLYWYQQILGQGPKLLIQFQNNGVVDDSQLPKDRFSAERLKGVDSTLKIQPAKLEDSAVYLCASSLGRGPGELFFGEGSRLTVL.

The V gene is TRBV6-6, the J gene TRBJ2-7; TRBD2 matches 7 bases. Trimming cost V 5 bases and J 9 bases; bases outside gene matches: 19. CDR1 is MNHNY, CDR2 SVGAGI, per germline (reference sequence). The CDR3 is made up of 16 amino acids. CDR3 sequence (DNA): TGTGCCAGCAGTAAGGGGAGAGCGGGGCCCATGAGCGGGCAGTACTTC. Its protein product is CASSKGRAGPMSGQYF.

The gene calls are TRBV7-8 and TRBJ2-3, with 12 bases fitting TRBD2. The CDR3 covers 17 residues. CDR1 SGHVS and CDR2 FQNEAQ come from the germline V gene. The V and J ends lost 6 bases and 1 base, in that order; junction bases with no gene match: 8. Here the CDR3 reads CASSIRTSGVGTDTQYF. Here the CDR3 DNA reads TGTGCCAGCAGTATTAGGACTAGCGGGGTGGGCACAGATACGCAGTATTTT. The variable domain in full, completed from reference TRBV7-8 and TRBJ2-3, reads GAGVSQSPRYKVAKRGQDVALRCDPISGHVSLFWYQQALGQGPEFLTYFQNEAQLDKSGLPSDRFFAERPEGSVSTLKIQRTQQEDSAVYLCASSIRTSGVGTDTQYFGPGTRLTVL.

The chain links TRBV7-2 to TRBJ2-7; TRBD1 matches 10 bases. This CDR3 comprises 16 residues. In germline, CDR1 is SGHTA, CDR2 FQGNSA. The trim removed 2 bases at V and 3 bases at J, leaving 7 bases unmatched. The CDR3 here is CASSLYAGDRGYEQYF. CDR3 nucleotide sequence: TGTGCCAGCAGCTTATACGCTGGGGACAGGGGCTACGAGCAGTACTTC.

The rearrangement joins TRBV7-9 to TRBJ1-2; maybe TRBD1 (6 bases). The CDR3 covers 18 residues. V was clipped by 5 bases and J by 2 bases, with 24 bases between them. Germline V gene data show CDR1 as SEHNR and CDR2 as FQNEAQ (reference sequence). In nucleotides, the CDR3 is TGTGCCAGCAGCCTATACCCGACGGGACAAGGAAAAAACTATGGCTACACCTTC. The encoded protein is CASSLYPTGQGKNYGYTF.

The chain links TRBV9 to TRBJ1-4; 12 bases line up with TRBD1. Losses at the gene ends were 4 bases for V and 5 bases for J; bases not matched to a gene: 3. Germline loops: CDR1 SGDLS, CDR2 YYNGEE. The CDR3 is made up of 15 amino acids. CDR3 amino acids: CASSSGTGGNEKLFF. In DNA, the CDR3 is TGTGCCAGCAGCTCCGGGACAGGGGGCAATGAAAAACTGTTTTTT.

Only one count was recorded for this clone. This chain joins TRBV6-5 and TRBJ1-5; D ambiguous. Trimming pared 0 bases from V and 0 bases from J, leaving 6 bases between. Germline V gene data show CDR1 as MNHEY and CDR2 as SVGAGI. This CDR3 contains 15 residues. In DNA, the CDR3 is TGTGCCAGCAGTTACTCGAGTTCTAGCAATCAGCCCCAGCATTTT. Its translation: CASSYSSSSNQPQHF.

V gene TRBV4-3 combines with J gene TRBJ2-1; a possible D gene is TRBD1 (7 bases). Trimming stripped 1 base from V and 3 bases from J, with 28 bases between. The length of the CDR3 is 21 residues. In germline, CDR1 is LGHNA, CDR2 YSLEER. The CDR3 nucleotides are TGCGCCAGCAGCCAAGTGAATCCCGACCCGGGAGAGGGGGCCTACTACAATGAGCAGTTCTTC. This encodes CASSQVNPDPGEGAYYNEQFF.

The rearrangement uses TRBV6-1 and TRBJ1-1, with D unclear. Germline V gene data show CDR1 as MNHNS and CDR2 as SASEGT. The CDR3 has 11 residues. Trimming stripped 7 bases from V and 7 bases from J, with 10 bases between. This chain's CDR3 is CASTQANEAFF. CDR3 coding DNA: TGTGCCAGCACCCAGGCTAATGAAGCTTTCTTT.